This TCR beta chain was documented in a study of metastatic and nonmetastatic thyroid tumors. Overall study context: Repertoires of blood and of tissue (tumor or nodule) from malignant and benign thyroid patients were compared.

No patient received treatment before thyroid surgery. TCRdb reanalyzed the PCR reads via MiXCR. The table has 11,000 or so clones, under 30% seen once. Germline V lookup: CDR1 SNHLY, CDR2 FYNNEI. CDR3 length: 16 amino acids. The trim removed 3 bases at V and 1 base at J, leaving 4 bases unmatched. This TCR came from a male donor with papillary thyroid cancer or a benign thyroid nodule (not recorded which). Some clones in this sample may be carry-over from other donors' samples. Sequencing was carried out using adjacent normal tissue. The chain couples TRBV2 to TRBJ2-3; TRBD2 matches 10 bases. The CDR3 reads CASSEGGTSGTDTQYF. The CDR3 coding sequence is TGTGCCAGCAGTGAGGGTGGGACTAGCGGCACAGATACGCAGTATTTT.